This T cell receptor (beta chain) was documented in a study of T cell responses to AZD1222 COVID-19 vaccine. Per the germline V gene, CDR1 is WSHSY and CDR2 is SAAADI. V lost 0 bases and J lost 4, with 4 bases in between. The CDR3 loop spans 13 amino acids. With respect to this clone: Its cognate antigen is unknown.

Assay used: immunoSEQ multiplex PCR; TCRdb lists only in-frame clones, some missing. The repertoire holds 100,000 to 150,000 clones, with around 90% as singletons. Study results and caveats: It should be noted that donors were predominantly white British and more often female, and clonal diversity was possibly underestimated. Baseline testing showed seropositivity in only 5 or 6 AZD1222 recipients. The study found Spike-specific TCR breadth and depth rose after two AZD1222 doses. The span of vaccine-associated CD4 TCRs extended across spike, with dominance at 160-218 and 743-854.

This TCR derives from an adult in good health. The material sequenced was peripheral blood, taken on day 0 of AZD1222 vaccination. V usage is TRBV10-2 and J usage is TRBJ1-5; the D is unclear. As DNA, the CDR3 is TGCGCCAGCAGTGAGTCTCTGAATCAGCCCCAGCATTTT. It codes for CASSESLNQPQHF.